The 23 T cell receptor beta chains below all came from one sample that was sequenced in a study of CD8 T cells in ankylosing spondylitis. One entry per CDR3 protein results from TCRdb running MiXCR on the 5' RACE reads. The data hold tens of thousands of distinct CDR3 sequences, with about 5.2% observed a single time. Sequenced input: blood, either unsorted or a sorted T cell fraction (not recorded which). These receptors were taken from a male donor with ankylosing spondylitis or in good health (not recorded which).

This clonotype appeared many times. This chain links TRBV18 with TRBJ2-1; 13 bases are a match to TRBD2. The V gene end was trimmed by 3 bases and the J gene end by 7 bases; junction bases not matched to a gene: 9. Germline CDR1 and CDR2: KGHSH and LQKENI. CDR3 length: 17 amino acids. Written as DNA, the CDR3 is TGTGCCAGCTCACCCTCGAGACTAGCGGGAGGACTAAATGAGCAGTTCTTC. Encoded protein: CASSPSRLAGGLNEQFF.

Regarding this clonotype: At one end the junction does not follow the germline gene, possibly because of a read error. The CDR3 coding sequence is TGCTGTGCTAGACCTGACAGGGGAAACCTCGTTCGCTGGGGGGAGCAGTACTTC. Amino acids: CCARPDRGNLVRWGEQYF. The rearrangement uses TRBV20-1 and TRBJ2-7; TRBD1 agrees at 8 bases. The CDR3 is 18 amino acids. The V gene's germline CDR1 is DFQATT and CDR2 SNEGSKA (reference sequence).

The table lists this clonotype with many counts. The V gene is TRBV10-3, the J gene TRBJ2-5; 9 positions agree with TRBD1. There are 14 residues in the CDR3. The ends lost 6 bases at V and 3 bases at J; junction bases unmatched: 5. Germline V gene sequence: CDR1 ENHRY, CDR2 SYGVKD. The CDR3 is CAIRLGQGEETQYF. The CDR3 DNA sequence: TGTGCCATCAGGCTGGGACAGGGCGAAGAGACCCAGTACTTC.

This clonotype was seen repeatedly, ten times or more. The V and J genes are TRBV15 and TRBJ2-1; TRBD1 matches 10 bases. Germline loops: CDR1 LNHNV, CDR2 YYDKDF (reference sequence). The CDR3 is 16 amino acids. The ends lost 4 bases at V and 7 bases at J; junction bases unmatched: 10. CDR3 sequence: CATSTSPWTGGNEQFF. The CDR3 DNA sequence: TGTGCCACCAGCACCTCGCCTTGGACAGGGGGGAATGAGCAGTTCTTC.

This clonotype was seen ten or more times. The germline gene is not matched at one end of the junction; a read error may be the cause. The J gene is TRBJ2-3, the V gene TRBV11-2, with D perhaps TRBD1 or TRBD2 (5 bases each). The CDR3 length is 14 residues. Germline lookup yields CDR1 SGHAT and CDR2 FQNNGV. The CDR3 nucleotides are TGTGCCAGCAGTTTAGGGGAGATCACAGATACGCAGTATTTT. This sequence encodes CASSLGEITDTQYF.

This clonotype was counted many times. The V gene is TRBV30, the J gene TRBJ2-7; possible D gene TRBD1, 6 bases. V was trimmed by 0 bases and J by 6 bases, leaving 12 bases between them. This CDR3 is built from 13 residues. The germline CDR1 and CDR2 sequences are GTSNPN and SVGIG (reference sequence). CDR3 protein: CAWSVRQDGEQYF. The CDR3 DNA reads TGTGCCTGGAGTGTACGACAGGACGGCGAGCAGTACTTC.

This clonotype was observed many times. The rearrangement links TRBV27 to TRBJ2-1; TRBD1 or TRBD2 may be the D gene (5 bases each). Germline V gene sequence: CDR1 MNHEY, CDR2 SMNVEV (reference sequence). This CDR3 region has 15 residues. The V gene lost 3 bases and the J gene lost 5 bases, with 14 bases spanning the gap. DNA of the CDR3: TGTGCCAGCAGTTTTACACTAGGGGATCACAATGAGCAGTTCTTC. It translates to CASSFTLGDHNEQFF.

A few counts support this clonotype. This chain uses TRBV7-6 with TRBJ2-1; tentative D call: TRBD2 (6 bases). This CDR3 contains 12 residues. Trimming took 5 bases from V and 12 from J, leaving 14 bases between them. Germline-derived CDR1 and CDR2 are SGHVS and FNYEAQ. The CDR3 DNA reads as TGTGCCAGCAGCCTGGGGGGTGTAGGGCAGTTCTTC. Encoded protein: CASSLGGVGQFF.

This clonotype was seen ten or more times. The rearrangement uses TRBV7-8 and TRBJ2-1; D not resolved. Per the germline V gene, CDR1 is SGHVS and CDR2 is FQNEAQ. The V end lost 5 bases, the J end lost 3 bases, and 11 bases lay between the germline ends. The CDR3 consists of 14 residues. CDR3 in DNA: TGTGCCAGCAGCGCCCCCCACCTCTACAATGAGCAGTTCTTC. Protein sequence: CASSAPHLYNEQFF.

J is TRBJ2-1 and V is TRBV5-8; D is tentatively TRBD1 or TRBD2 (5 bases each). CDR1 is SGHTS, CDR2 YDEGEE, per germline. This CDR3 contains 16 residues. Trimming removed 2 bases from V and 5 bases from J, with 17 bases in between. The CDR3 DNA follows: TGTGCCAGCAGCTTTCTTGGGGGTTTTGGGGACAATGAGCAGTTCTTC. Encoded protein: CASSFLGGFGDNEQFF.

This clonotype was seen many times. The chain uses TRBV19 and TRBJ2-3; 9 nucleotides match TRBD1. This CDR3 is built from 16 residues. Germline V lookup: CDR1 LNHDA, CDR2 SQIVND (reference sequence). J lost 2 bases, V lost 3 bases, and 6 bases had no gene match. The CDR3 loop is CASSMPRDRVTDTQYF. CDR3 bases: TGTGCCAGTAGTATGCCCCGGGACAGGGTCACAGATACGCAGTATTTT. Variable domain in full (rest from reference TRBV19 and TRBJ2-3): DGGITQSPKYLFRKEGQNVTLSCEQNLNHDAMYWYRQDPGQGLRLIYYSQIVNDFQKGDIAEGYSVSREKKESFPLTVTSAQKNPTAFYLCASSMPRDRVTDTQYFGPGTRLTVL.

This clonotype has at least ten counts. The chain is built from TRBV20-1 and TRBJ2-2, with no clear D. Germline assignment: CDR1 DFQATT and CDR2 SNEGSKA (reference sequence). The ends were cut back, 0 bases at V and 3 bases at J, with 8 bases in the middle. The CDR3 loop spans 14 amino acids. Here the CDR3 DNA reads TGCAGTGCTAGAGATCACCCGTACACCGGGGAGCTGTTTTTT. This sequence encodes CSARDHPYTGELFF.

This clonotype was seen ten or more times. DNA of the CDR3: TGTGCCAGCAGCCAAGATCCCGGACACTACGAGCAGTACTTC. This gives the protein CASSQDPGHYEQYF. The chain employs TRBV3-1 and TRBJ2-7, with a tentative D call TRBD1 (5 bases). The CDR3 length is 14 residues. Germline CDR1 reads LGHDT; CDR2 reads YNNKEL (reference sequence). V was pared by 0 bases and J by 3 bases, with 9 bases between.

This clonotype was picked up many times. V usage is TRBV5-1 and J usage is TRBJ2-1; TRBD1 matches 11 bases. CDR3 length: 15 residues. Trimming took 3 bases from V and 9 from J; bases not matched to a gene: 8. Germline V CDR1 and CDR2: SGHRS, YFSETQ. This CDR3 reads CASSSGTGGPREQFF. The CDR3 nucleotides are TGCGCCAGCAGCTCCGGGACAGGGGGGCCTCGTGAGCAGTTCTTC. The whole variable domain, remainder taken from reference TRBV5-1 and TRBJ2-1, is KAGVTQTPRYLIKTRGQQVTLSCSPISGHRSVSWYQQTPGQGLQFLFEYFSETQRNKGNFPGRFSGRQFSNSRSEMNVSTLELGDSALYLCASSSGTGGPREQFFGPGTRLTVL.

This clonotype has ten or more counts. CDR3 amino acids: CSARDPRGSNEQYF. Here the CDR3 DNA reads TGCAGTGCTAGAGACCCCCGGGGGTCAAACGAGCAGTACTTC. V gene TRBV20-1 combines with J gene TRBJ2-7; D possibly corresponds to TRBD2 (6 bases). Germline CDR1 and CDR2: DFQATT and SNEGSKA (reference sequence). V was cut by 0 bases and J by 5 bases, with 14 bases left in between. The length of the CDR3 is 14 residues.

This clonotype was counted at least ten times. V usage is TRBV10-2 and J usage is TRBJ1-1; D not certain. Germline CDR1 WSHSY, CDR2 SAAADI. This CDR3 region has 19 residues. V was trimmed by 4 bases and J by 3 bases, leaving 27 bases between them. This CDR3 reads CASSGVGAAGRSSDTEAFF. Written as DNA, the CDR3 is TGCGCCAGCAGTGGCGTAGGAGCGGCGGGTAGAAGTTCGGACACTGAAGCTTTCTTT.

The gene calls are TRBV7-2 and TRBJ2-1; unclear D gene. The CDR3 spans 14 residues. Germline V gene data show CDR1 as SGHTA and CDR2 as FQGNSA. V was trimmed by 4 bases and J by 4 bases, leaving 11 bases between them. CDR3 bases: TGTGCCAGCAGCTCCTCACGGAAGTACAATGAGCAGTTCTTC. Amino acids: CASSSSRKYNEQFF.

This clonotype was picked up a small number of times. The junction differs from germline at one of its ends, possibly a read error. The V gene is TRBV20-1, the J gene TRBJ1-1; 7 bases are shared with TRBD1. From germline, CDR1 is DFQATT and CDR2 SNEGSKA (reference sequence). The CDR3 extends over 16 amino acids. The CDR3 sequence: CCARDSGGQGDTEAFF. Here the CDR3 DNA reads TGCTGTGCTAGAGATTCGGGGGGTCAGGGGGACACTGAAGCTTTCTTT.

Many counts were recorded for this clonotype. The chain carries TRBV20-1 and TRBJ2-7; TRBD2 might be the D (5 bases). Per the germline V gene, CDR1 is DFQATT and CDR2 is SNEGSKA (reference sequence). The CDR3 length is 13 residues. The V end was cut by 1 base, the J end by 6 bases, with 13 bases between. The CDR3: CSARAAGTPEQYF. The CDR3 DNA reads as TGCAGTGCTAGAGCCGCGGGCACACCCGAGCAGTACTTC.

At least ten counts were recorded for this clonotype. The chain employs TRBV6-2 or TRBV6-3 and TRBJ2-5, with a possible D match to TRBD2 (6 bases). Deletions cut 7 bases from V and 4 bases from J, with 13 bases between. The CDR3 runs to 13 residues. Germline lookup yields CDR1 MNHEY and CDR2 SVGEGT. The CDR3 region has the DNA TGTGCCAGCACCGGGACTGGCACAGAGACCCAGTACTTC. Its translation is CASTGTGTETQYF.

The sample holds many counts of this clonotype. The V call is TRBV28, the J call TRBJ1-5; TRBD1 is a possible D gene (5 bases). Germline CDR1 and CDR2: MDHEN and SYDVKM. V was clipped by 7 bases and J by 4 bases, with 20 bases between them. This CDR3 has 16 amino acids. The DNA of the CDR3 is TGTGCCAGCACCGCTTCGGGGGTCCTGCTTAATCAGCCCCAGCATTTT. As protein: CASTASGVLLNQPQHF.

There are many counts of this clonotype. V is TRBV29-1 and J is TRBJ2-7; TRBD1 matches 10 bases. CDR1 is SQVTM, CDR2 ANQGSEA, per germline. The trim removed 1 base at V and 3 bases at J, leaving 9 bases unmatched. This CDR3 spans 16 amino acids. Here the CDR3 DNA reads TGCAGCGTTGAAGCGGAGGGGACAGGGGACTACTACGAGCAGTACTTC. As protein: CSVEAEGTGDYYEQYF.

This clonotype showed up many times. The rearrangement links TRBV18 to TRBJ1-2; no clear D gene. Germline lookup yields CDR1 KGHSH and CDR2 LQKENI. Trimming shortened V by 2 bases and J by 4 bases, and 8 bases separated the two germline ends. CDR3 length: 13 residues. CDR3 nucleotides: TGTGCCAGCTCACCAGAGGGTACCTATGGCTACACCTTC. It specifies CASSPEGTYGYTF.